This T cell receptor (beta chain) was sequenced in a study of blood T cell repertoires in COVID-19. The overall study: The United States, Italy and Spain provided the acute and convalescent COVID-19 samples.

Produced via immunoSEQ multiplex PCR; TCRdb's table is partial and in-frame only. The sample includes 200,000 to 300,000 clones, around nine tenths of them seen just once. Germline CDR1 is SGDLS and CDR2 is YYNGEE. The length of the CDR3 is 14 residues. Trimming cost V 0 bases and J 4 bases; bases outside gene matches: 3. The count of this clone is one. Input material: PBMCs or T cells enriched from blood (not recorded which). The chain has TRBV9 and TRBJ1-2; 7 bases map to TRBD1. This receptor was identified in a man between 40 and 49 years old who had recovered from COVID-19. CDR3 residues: CASSVGDRSYGYTF. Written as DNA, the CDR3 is TGTGCCAGCAGCGTAGGGGACAGAAGCTATGGCTACACCTTC.